The entry that follows covers one TCR beta chain sequence. Antigen: not known. The protocol was immunoSEQ multiplex PCR, while the TCRdb copy is restricted to in-frame clones and leaves out a portion. Of about 130,000 clones listed, more than 80% are singletons. The entry originates in a study of T cell responses to AZD1222 COVID-19 vaccine. General study findings and limits: Along spike, vaccine-associated CD4 TCRs were found throughout, with dominance at 160-218 and 743-854. As reported, nearly half of all spike-specific TCRs target variant regions that are unmutated. White British ancestry dominated among donors, who included more females, and clonal diversity was possibly underestimated.

The length of the CDR3 is 13 residues. V dropped 10 bases and J dropped 0 bases, with 12 bases sitting between them. Germline V CDR1 and CDR2: MDHEN, SYDVKM. This TCR derives from an adult in good health. The chain recombines TRBV28 with TRBJ1-1; tentative D call: TRBD1 (5 bases). The sequencing here drew on peripheral blood, taken on day 0 of AZD1222 vaccination. The CDR3 bases are TGTGCCACGAGGTGGGGGATGAACACTGAAGCTTTCTTT. Residues: CATRWGMNTEAFF.